The 5 T cell receptor beta chains below all came from one sample that was sequenced in a study of blood T cell repertoires in COVID-19. TCRdb keeps only in-frame clones here, not all; method: immunoSEQ multiplex PCR. The sample has tens of thousands of clones; 85% are singletons. Material for sequencing was peripheral blood. The receptors come from a man aged 55 to 70 with acute or convalescent COVID-19.

A single count supports this clone. V and J are TRBV18 and TRBJ2-6; 7 nucleotides line up with TRBD1. This CDR3 is built from 18 residues. The germline CDR1 and CDR2 sequences are KGHSH and LQKENI. Trimming cost V 1 base and J 0 bases; bases outside gene matches: 6. This CDR3 is CASSPQGALVSGANVLTF. In DNA, the CDR3 is TGTGCCAGCTCACCACAGGGGGCACTTGTCTCTGGGGCCAACGTCCTGACTTTC.

The chain employs TRBV5-8 and TRBJ2-3; 7 bases align to TRBD2. V dropped 1 base and J dropped 5; count of bases not matched to a gene: 10. This CDR3 comprises 16 residues. Germline V gene sequence: CDR1 SGHTS, CDR2 YDEGEE. The CDR3 DNA reads TGTGCCAGCAGCTTGAGTGGGAGGGCCATTGGAGATACGCAGTATTTT. Protein sequence: CASSLSGRAIGDTQYF.

The chain combines TRBV3-1 (or the pseudogene TRBV3-2) with TRBJ2-3, with 13 bases lining up with TRBD2. CDR3 length equals 19 residues. Losses at the gene ends were 0 bases for V and 5 bases for J; bases not matched to a gene: 11. Per the germline V gene, CDR1 is LGHDT and CDR2 is YNNKEL (reference sequence). The CDR3 DNA reads TGTGCCAGCAGCCAAGATAGGTCGGAACTAGCGGGGGGGCGAGATACGCAGTATTTT. Protein: CASSQDRSELAGGRDTQYF.

The rearrangement links TRBV5-4 to TRBJ2-5; no reliable D call. The CDR3 totals 14 residues. V dropped 3 bases and J dropped 1 base, with 10 bases sitting between them. The germline V gene encodes CDR1 SGHNT and CDR2 YYREEE (reference sequence). Here the CDR3 reads CASSSAGFQETQYF. In DNA form, the CDR3 reads TGTGCCAGCAGCTCAGCAGGTTTCCAAGAGACCCAGTACTTC. Full variable domain (remainder filled in from reference TRBV5-4 and TRBJ2-5): ETGVTQSPTHLIKTRGQQVTLRCSSQSGHNTVSWYQQALGQGPQFIFQYYREEENGRGNFPPRFSGLQFPNYSSELNVNALELDDSALYLCASSSAGFQETQYFGPGTRLLVL.

The chain employs TRBV15 and TRBJ1-1; D call uncertain. The CDR3 consists of 13 residues. V was cut by 8 bases and J by 1 base, with 11 bases left in between. Germline values: CDR1 LNHNV, CDR2 YYDKDF (reference sequence). DNA of the CDR3: TGTGCCACCGCCTGGACTAAGAACACTGAAGCTTTCTTT. Its translation: CATAWTKNTEAFF.